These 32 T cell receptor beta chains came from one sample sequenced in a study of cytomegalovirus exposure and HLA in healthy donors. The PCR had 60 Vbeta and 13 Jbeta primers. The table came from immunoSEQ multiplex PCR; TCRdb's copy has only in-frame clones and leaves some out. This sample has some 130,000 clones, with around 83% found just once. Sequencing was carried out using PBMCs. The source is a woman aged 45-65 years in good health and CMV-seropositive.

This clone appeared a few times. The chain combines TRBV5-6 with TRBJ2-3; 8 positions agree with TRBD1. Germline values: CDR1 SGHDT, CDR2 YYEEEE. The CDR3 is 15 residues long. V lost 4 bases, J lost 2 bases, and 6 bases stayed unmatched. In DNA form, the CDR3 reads TGTGCCAGCAGCCGGACAGGGCTCATCACAGATACGCAGTATTTT. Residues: CASSRTGLITDTQYF.

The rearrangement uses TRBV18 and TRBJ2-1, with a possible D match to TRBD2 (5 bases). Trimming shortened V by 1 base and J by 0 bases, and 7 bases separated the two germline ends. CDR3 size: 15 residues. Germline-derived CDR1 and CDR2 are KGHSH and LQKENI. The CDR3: CASSPRDYSYNEQFF. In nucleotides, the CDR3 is TGTGCCAGCTCACCACGAGACTACTCCTACAATGAGCAGTTCTTC.

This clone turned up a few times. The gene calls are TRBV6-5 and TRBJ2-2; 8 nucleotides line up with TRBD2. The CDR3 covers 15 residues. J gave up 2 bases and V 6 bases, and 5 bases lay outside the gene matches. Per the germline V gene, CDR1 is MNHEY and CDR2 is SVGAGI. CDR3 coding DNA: TGTGCCAGCAGCCTACTAGCGGCAAACACCGGGGAGCTGTTTTTT. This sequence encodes CASSLLAANTGELFF.

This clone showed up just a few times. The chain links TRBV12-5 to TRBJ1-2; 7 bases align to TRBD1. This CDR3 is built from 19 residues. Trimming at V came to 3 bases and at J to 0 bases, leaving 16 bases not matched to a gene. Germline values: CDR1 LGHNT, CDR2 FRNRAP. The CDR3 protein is CASGFEIIRGRPTNYGYTF. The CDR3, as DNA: TGTGCTAGTGGTTTTGAAATCATAAGGGGGCGACCCACTAACTATGGCTACACCTTC.

The CDR3 loop reads CASSLEGDSLNEKLFF. CDR3 nucleotides: TGTGCCAGCAGCTTGGAGGGGGACAGCCTTAATGAAAAACTGTTTTTT. The chain uses TRBV5-6 and TRBJ1-4, with 7 bases fitting TRBD1. CDR3 length: 16 residues. Germline trimming cut 0 bases from V and 4 bases from J; bases unmatched to any gene: 6. From germline, CDR1 is SGHDT and CDR2 YYEEEE.

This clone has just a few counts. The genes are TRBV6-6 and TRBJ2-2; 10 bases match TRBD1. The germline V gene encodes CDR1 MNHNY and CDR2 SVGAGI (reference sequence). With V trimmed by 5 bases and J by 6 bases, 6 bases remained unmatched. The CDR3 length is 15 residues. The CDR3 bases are TGTGCCAGCAGTACCGGGACAGGGGCCGCCGGGGAGCTGTTTTTT. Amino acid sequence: CASSTGTGAAGELFF.

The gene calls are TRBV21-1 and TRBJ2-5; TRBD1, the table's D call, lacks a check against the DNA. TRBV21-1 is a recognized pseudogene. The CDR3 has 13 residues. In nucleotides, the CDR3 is TGTGCCAGCAGCAAGATCCAGCAAGAGACCCAGTACTTC. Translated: CASSKIQQETQYF.

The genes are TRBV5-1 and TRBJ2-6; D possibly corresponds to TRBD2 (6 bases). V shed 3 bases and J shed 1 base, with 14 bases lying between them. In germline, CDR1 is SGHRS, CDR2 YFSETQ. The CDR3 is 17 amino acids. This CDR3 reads CASSSGSGRSGANVLTF. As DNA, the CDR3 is TGCGCCAGCAGCTCCGGCAGCGGGCGATCTGGGGCCAACGTCCTGACTTTC.

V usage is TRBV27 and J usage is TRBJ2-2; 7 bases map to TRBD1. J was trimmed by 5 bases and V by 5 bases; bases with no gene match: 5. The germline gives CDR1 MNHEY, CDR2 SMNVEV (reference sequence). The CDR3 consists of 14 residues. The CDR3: CASSPGQLTGELFF. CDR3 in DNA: TGTGCCAGCAGTCCGGGACAGTTGACCGGGGAGCTGTTTTTT.

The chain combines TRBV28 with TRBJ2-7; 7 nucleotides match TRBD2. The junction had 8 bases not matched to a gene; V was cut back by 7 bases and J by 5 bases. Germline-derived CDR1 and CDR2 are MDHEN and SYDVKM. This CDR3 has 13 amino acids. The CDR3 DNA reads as TGTGCCAGCATTGGGGGGGGTTTGAACGAGCAGTACTTC. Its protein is CASIGGGLNEQYF.

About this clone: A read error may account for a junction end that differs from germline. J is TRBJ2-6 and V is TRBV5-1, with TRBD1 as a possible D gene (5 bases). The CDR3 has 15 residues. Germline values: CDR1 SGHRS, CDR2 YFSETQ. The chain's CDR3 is CASSFFGAGANGLTF. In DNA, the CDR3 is TGCGCCAGCAGCTTTTTCGGTGCTGGGGCCAACGGCCTGACTTTC.

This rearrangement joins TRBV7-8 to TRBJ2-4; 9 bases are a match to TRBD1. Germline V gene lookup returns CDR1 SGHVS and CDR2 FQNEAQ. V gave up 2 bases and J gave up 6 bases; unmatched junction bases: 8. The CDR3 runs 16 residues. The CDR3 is CASSLQQGAFGNIQYF. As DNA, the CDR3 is TGTGCCAGCAGCTTACAACAGGGGGCATTTGGAAACATTCAGTACTTC.

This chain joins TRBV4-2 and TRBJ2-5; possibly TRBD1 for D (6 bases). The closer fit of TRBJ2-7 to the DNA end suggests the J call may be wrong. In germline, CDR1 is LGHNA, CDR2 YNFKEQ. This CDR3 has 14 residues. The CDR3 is CASSQAVGGYEQYF. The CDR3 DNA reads TGTGCCAGCAGCCAAGCAGTAGGGGGCTACGAGCAGTACTTC.

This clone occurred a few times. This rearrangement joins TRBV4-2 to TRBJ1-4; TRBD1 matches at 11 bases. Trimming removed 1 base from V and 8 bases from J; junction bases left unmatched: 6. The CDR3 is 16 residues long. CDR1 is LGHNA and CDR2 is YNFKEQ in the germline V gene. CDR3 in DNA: TGTGCCAGCAGCCAAGGACCGGGACAGGGGGGAGAAAAACTGTTTTTT. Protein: CASSQGPGQGGEKLFF.

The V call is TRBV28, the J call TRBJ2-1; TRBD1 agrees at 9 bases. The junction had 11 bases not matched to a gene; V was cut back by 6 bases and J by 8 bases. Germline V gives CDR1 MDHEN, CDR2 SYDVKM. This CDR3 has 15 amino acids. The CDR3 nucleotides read TGTGCCAGCAGCCCTCTTGGGGACAGGGAGGATGAGCAGTTCTTC. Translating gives CASSPLGDREDEQFF.

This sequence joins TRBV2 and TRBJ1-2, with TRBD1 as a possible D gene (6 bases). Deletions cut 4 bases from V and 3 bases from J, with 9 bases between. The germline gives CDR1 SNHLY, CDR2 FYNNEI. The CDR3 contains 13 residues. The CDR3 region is CASSADSDYGYTF. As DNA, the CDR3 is TGTGCCAGCAGTGCGGACAGCGACTATGGCTACACCTTC. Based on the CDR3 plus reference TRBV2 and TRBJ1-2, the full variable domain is EPEVTQTPSHQVTQMGQEVILRCVPISNHLYFYWYRQILGQKVEFLVSFYNNEISEKSEIFDDQFSVERPDGSNFTLKIRSTKLEDSAMYFCASSADSDYGYTFGSGTRLTVV.

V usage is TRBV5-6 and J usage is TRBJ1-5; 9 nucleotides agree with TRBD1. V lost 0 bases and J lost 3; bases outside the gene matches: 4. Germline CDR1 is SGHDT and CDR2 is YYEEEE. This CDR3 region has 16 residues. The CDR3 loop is CASSLGGQGHNQPQHF. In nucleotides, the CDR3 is TGTGCCAGCAGCTTGGGGGGACAGGGTCACAATCAGCCCCAGCATTTT.

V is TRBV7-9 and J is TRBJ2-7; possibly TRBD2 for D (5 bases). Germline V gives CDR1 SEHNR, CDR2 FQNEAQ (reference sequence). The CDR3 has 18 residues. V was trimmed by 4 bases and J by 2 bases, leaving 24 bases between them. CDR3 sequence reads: CASSSIYTWGEQTYEQYF. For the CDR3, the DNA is TGTGCCAGCAGCTCTATATATACATGGGGAGAGCAGACCTACGAGCAGTACTTC.

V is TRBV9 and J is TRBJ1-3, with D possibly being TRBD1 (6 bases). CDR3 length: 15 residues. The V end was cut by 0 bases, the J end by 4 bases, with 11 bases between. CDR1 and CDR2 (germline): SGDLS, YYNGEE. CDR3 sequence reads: CASSVEWGLGNTIYF. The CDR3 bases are TGTGCCAGCAGCGTAGAATGGGGGCTGGGAAACACCATATATTTT.

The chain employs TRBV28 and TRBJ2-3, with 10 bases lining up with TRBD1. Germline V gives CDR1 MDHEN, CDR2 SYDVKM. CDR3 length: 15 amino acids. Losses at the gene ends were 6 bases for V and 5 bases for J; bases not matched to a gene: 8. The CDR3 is CASSPAGQGIDTQYF. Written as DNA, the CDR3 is TGTGCCAGCAGCCCGGCGGGACAGGGGATAGATACGCAGTATTTT. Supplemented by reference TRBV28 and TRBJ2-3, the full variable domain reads DVKVTQSSRYLVKRTGEKVFLECVQDMDHENMFWYRQDPGLGLRLIYFSYDVKMKEKGDIPEGYSVSREKKERFSLILESASTNQTSMYLCASSPAGQGIDTQYFGPGTRLTVL.

CDR3 sequence: CASSLFAGGGNTEAFF. The CDR3 DNA sequence: TGTGCCAGCAGTTTATTCGCGGGGGGCGGGAACACTGAAGCTTTCTTT. The chain joins TRBV28 to TRBJ1-1; D possibly corresponds to TRBD1 (6 bases). Deletions cut 1 base from V and 1 base from J, with 13 bases between. Germline-derived CDR1 and CDR2 are MDHEN and SYDVKM. The CDR3 is made up of 16 amino acids.

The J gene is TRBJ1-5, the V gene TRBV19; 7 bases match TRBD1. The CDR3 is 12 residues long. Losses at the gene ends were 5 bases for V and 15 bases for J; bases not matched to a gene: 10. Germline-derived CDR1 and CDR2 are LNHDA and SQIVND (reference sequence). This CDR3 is CASSVGTVESHF. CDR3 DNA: TGTGCCAGTAGTGTCGGGACAGTTGAATCGCATTTT.

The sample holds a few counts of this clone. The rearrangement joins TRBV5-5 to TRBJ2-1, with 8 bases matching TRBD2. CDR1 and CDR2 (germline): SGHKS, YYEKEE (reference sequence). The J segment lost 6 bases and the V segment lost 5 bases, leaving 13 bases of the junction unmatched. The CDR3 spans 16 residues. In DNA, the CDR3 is TGTGCCAGCAGACGCACCGGGACTAGTTCGTCCAATGAGCAGTTCTTC. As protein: CASRRTGTSSSNEQFF.

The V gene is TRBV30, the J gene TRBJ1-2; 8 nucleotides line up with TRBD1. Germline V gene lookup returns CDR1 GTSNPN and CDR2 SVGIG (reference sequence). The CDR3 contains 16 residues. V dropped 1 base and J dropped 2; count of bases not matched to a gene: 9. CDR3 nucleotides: TGTGCCTGGAGTGCCAAAGGACAGGGAGAGAACTATGGCTACACCTTC. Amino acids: CAWSAKGQGENYGYTF.

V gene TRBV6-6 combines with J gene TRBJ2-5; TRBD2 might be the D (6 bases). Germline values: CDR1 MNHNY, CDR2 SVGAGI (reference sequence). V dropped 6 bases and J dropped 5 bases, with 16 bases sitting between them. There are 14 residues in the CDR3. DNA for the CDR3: TGTGCCAGCAGCCCGGTTGGCGGGGTGGAGACCCAGTACTTC. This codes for CASSPVGGVETQYF.

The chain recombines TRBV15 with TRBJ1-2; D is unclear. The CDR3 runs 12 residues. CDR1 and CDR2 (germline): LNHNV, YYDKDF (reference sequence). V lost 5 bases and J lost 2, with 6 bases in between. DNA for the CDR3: TGTGCCACCAGCCTGGGCAACTATGGCTACACCTTC. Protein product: CATSLGNYGYTF.

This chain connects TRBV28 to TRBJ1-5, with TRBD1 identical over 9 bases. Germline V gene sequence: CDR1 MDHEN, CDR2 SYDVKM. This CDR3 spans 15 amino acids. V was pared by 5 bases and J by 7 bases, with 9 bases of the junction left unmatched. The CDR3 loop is CASSRTGAGSQPQHF. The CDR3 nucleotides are TGTGCCAGCAGTAGGACAGGGGCAGGCAGCCAGCCCCAGCATTTT.

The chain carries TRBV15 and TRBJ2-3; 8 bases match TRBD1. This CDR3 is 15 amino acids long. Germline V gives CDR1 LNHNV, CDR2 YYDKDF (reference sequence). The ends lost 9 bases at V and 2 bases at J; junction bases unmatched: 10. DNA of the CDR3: TGTGCCACTCGTGAGGACAGGGAAATCACAGATACGCAGTATTTT. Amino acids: CATREDREITDTQYF.

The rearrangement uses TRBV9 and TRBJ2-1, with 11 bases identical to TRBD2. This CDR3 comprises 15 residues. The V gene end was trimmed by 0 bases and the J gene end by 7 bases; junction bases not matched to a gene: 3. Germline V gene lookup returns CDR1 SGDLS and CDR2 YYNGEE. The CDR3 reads CASSVVASGGNEQFF. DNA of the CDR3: TGTGCCAGCAGCGTAGTGGCTAGCGGGGGGAATGAGCAGTTCTTC.

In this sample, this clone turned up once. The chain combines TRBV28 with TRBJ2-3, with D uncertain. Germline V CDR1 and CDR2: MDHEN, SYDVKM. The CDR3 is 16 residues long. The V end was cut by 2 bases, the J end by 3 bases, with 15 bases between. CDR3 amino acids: CASSLITAEPTDTQYF. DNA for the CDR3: TGTGCCAGCAGTTTAATCACAGCAGAACCTACAGATACGCAGTATTTT. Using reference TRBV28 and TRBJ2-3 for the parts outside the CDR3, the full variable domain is DVKVTQSSRYLVKRTGEKVFLECVQDMDHENMFWYRQDPGLGLRLIYFSYDVKMKEKGDIPEGYSVSREKKERFSLILESASTNQTSMYLCASSLITAEPTDTQYFGPGTRLTVL.

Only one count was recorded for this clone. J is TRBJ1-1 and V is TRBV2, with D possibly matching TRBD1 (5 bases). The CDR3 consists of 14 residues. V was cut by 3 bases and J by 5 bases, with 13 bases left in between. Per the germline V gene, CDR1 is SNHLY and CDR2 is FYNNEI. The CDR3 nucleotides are TGTGCCAGCAGTGATTGGCCAGGGAAAACTGAAGCTTTCTTT. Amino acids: CASSDWPGKTEAFF.

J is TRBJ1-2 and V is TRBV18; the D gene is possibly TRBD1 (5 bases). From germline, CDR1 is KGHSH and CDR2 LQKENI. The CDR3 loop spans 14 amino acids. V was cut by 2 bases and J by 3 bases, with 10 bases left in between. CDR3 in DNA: TGTGCCAGCTCACCAAGTGGACAATACTATGGCTACACCTTC. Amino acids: CASSPSGQYYGYTF.